This record concerns one TCR beta chain sequence. This entry comes from a study of blood T cell repertoires in COVID-19. Only in-frame clones appear in the TCRdb table, and some are missing; sequencing was by immunoSEQ multiplex PCR. The sample holds roughly 180,000 clones, around 84% seen once. With 1 base removed from V and 3 bases from J, the gap between germline ends came to 13 bases. Germline V gives CDR1 SGHAT, CDR2 FQNNGV. This CDR3 has 15 amino acids. Sequencing was carried out using peripheral blood. This receptor was taken from a woman aged 45-59 years with COVID-19, enrolled during active disease. The V and J genes are TRBV11-2 and TRBJ2-7, with D hard to call. CDR3 region: CASSLGTSELYEQYF. The DNA for the CDR3 is TGTGCCAGCAGCTTAGGCACCAGCGAACTCTACGAGCAGTACTTC.